The 14 T cell receptor beta chains reported below all come from one sample, sequenced in a study of neurological immune-mediated disorders. TCRdb reanalysed the 5' RACE reads using MiXCR and keeps one entry per CDR3 protein. Of around 10,000 distinct CDR3 sequences listed, more than 20% are singletons. The specimen was CD8+ T cells from blood. These receptors came from a woman aged 55-75 years with HTLV-1-associated myelopathy (HAM/TSP).

This clonotype was seen at least ten times. This chain connects TRBV7-2 to TRBJ1-2, with unresolved D. The ends were cut back, 1 base at V and 8 bases at J, with 2 bases in the middle. There are 10 residues in the CDR3. Germline CDR1 SGHTA, CDR2 FQGNSA. The CDR3 nucleotides read TGTGCCAGCAGCTTAGACGGCTACACCTTC. It is translated as CASSLDGYTF.

This clonotype was detected a few times. The chain recombines TRBV20-1 with TRBJ2-7, with 10 bases aligning to TRBD2. The ends lost 5 bases at V and 2 bases at J; junction bases unmatched: 3. This CDR3 region has 13 residues. Germline values: CDR1 DFQATT, CDR2 SNEGSKA (reference sequence). The CDR3 DNA reads as TGCAGTGCTCTACTAGCGGGGACCTACGAGCAGTACTTC. Amino acid sequence: CSALLAGTYEQYF.

This clonotype was observed at least ten times. This chain links TRBV7-8 with TRBJ2-7; D is perhaps TRBD1 (5 bases). The CDR3 sequence is 13 residues long. Germline V gene sequence: CDR1 SGHVS, CDR2 FQNEAQ. Trimming pared 2 bases from V and 3 bases from J, leaving 8 bases between. In DNA form, the CDR3 reads TGTGCCAGCAGCTTACAGGGTTACTACGAGCAGTACTTC. It encodes CASSLQGYYEQYF.

The V call is TRBV20-1, the J call TRBJ1-1, with D maybe TRBD1 (5 bases). Germline CDR1 DFQATT, CDR2 SNEGSKA (reference sequence). The CDR3 consists of 12 residues. The V end lost 2 bases, the J end lost 1 base, and 5 bases lay between the germline ends. The CDR3 coding sequence is TGCAGTGCTAGAACAGGGAACACTGAAGCTTTCTTT. Translated, it gives CSARTGNTEAFF.

This clonotype appeared many times. The CDR3 is CAIGERSEGGYGYTF. The CDR3 DNA sequence: TGTGCCATCGGAGAGAGGTCGGAAGGGGGCTATGGCTACACCTTC. The gene calls are TRBV10-3 and TRBJ1-2; perhaps TRBD1 as D (6 bases). The CDR3 totals 15 residues. Germline CDR1 reads ENHRY; CDR2 reads SYGVKD. V gave up 8 bases and J gave up 4 bases, with 20 bases separating them.

This clonotype was detected many times. This chain joins TRBV5-1 and TRBJ1-2, with a possible D match to TRBD1 (6 bases). The CDR3 extends over 13 amino acids. CDR1 and CDR2 from the germline V gene are SGHRS and YFSETQ. Trimming left V 0 bases short and J 4 bases short, with 7 bases between. The CDR3 reads CASSLEGGYGYTF. CDR3 sequence (DNA): TGCGCCAGCAGCTTGGAGGGGGGCTATGGCTACACCTTC.

The chain links TRBV11-2 to TRBJ2-2; 8 nucleotides line up with TRBD2. Germline lookup yields CDR1 SGHAT and CDR2 FQNNGV. Unmatched junction bases numbered 9, after V lost 6 bases and J lost 6 bases. The CDR3 has 15 residues. CDR3 amino acids: CASRPGGARPGELFF. CDR3 nucleotide sequence: TGTGCCAGCAGGCCCGGGGGGGCTCGCCCCGGGGAGCTGTTTTTT.

This clonotype was recorded at least ten times. V and J are TRBV20-1 and TRBJ2-7; D gene ambiguous. This CDR3 comprises 14 residues. CDR1 and CDR2 (germline): DFQATT, SNEGSKA (reference sequence). The V end was cut by 6 bases, the J end by 1 base, with 16 bases between. The CDR3 bases are TGCAGTGCCACAATCGTCAGTCCATCCTACGAGCAGTACTTC. It yields the protein CSATIVSPSYEQYF.

In its sample, this clonotype was seen many times. The chain links TRBV20-1 to TRBJ1-2; D unresolved. The CDR3 spans 13 residues. Germline loops: CDR1 DFQATT, CDR2 SNEGSKA (reference sequence). Deletions cut 5 bases from V and 2 bases from J, with 12 bases between. CDR3: CSAPPLDNYGYTF. CDR3 DNA sequence: TGCAGTGCTCCCCCCTTGGACAACTATGGCTACACCTTC.

This clonotype was seen many times. V usage is TRBV11-2 and J usage is TRBJ1-1; D uncertain. The V end was cut by 0 bases, the J end by 5 bases, with 16 bases between. Germline CDR1 reads SGHAT; CDR2 reads FQNNGV. There are 16 residues in the CDR3. The CDR3 DNA sequence: TGTGCCAGCAGCTTAGAAGCTTGGCAGGCGGGGACTGAAGCTTTCTTT. It encodes CASSLEAWQAGTEAFF.

This clonotype was seen ten or more times. This sequence joins TRBV12-3 or TRBV12-4 and TRBJ2-1; a possible D gene is TRBD1 (7 bases). V was shortened by 10 bases and J by 4 bases, with 17 bases between the two germline ends. The CDR3 contains 14 residues. CDR3 sequence: CATRGGGIYNEQFF. CDR3 bases: TGTGCCACACGTGGAGGGGGCATTTACAATGAGCAGTTCTTC.

The chain joins TRBV5-1 to TRBJ1-1; D is unclear. Germline CDR1 and CDR2: SGHRS and YFSETQ. CDR3 size: 15 residues. Trimming shortened V by 0 bases and J by 5 bases, and 14 bases separated the two germline ends. CDR3 coding DNA: TGCGCCAGCAGCTTGGTTCCAGGCGGAGGGACTGAAGCTTTCTTT. Its translation is CASSLVPGGGTEAFF. The complete variable domain, with remaining parts taken from reference TRBV5-1 and TRBJ1-1, reads KAGVTQTPRYLIKTRGQQVTLSCSPISGHRSVSWYQQTPGQGLQFLFEYFSETQRNKGNFPGRFSGRQFSNSRSEMNVSTLELGDSALYLCASSLVPGGGTEAFFGQGTRLTVV.

CDR3 bases: TGCAGCGTGATTCGACAGGGAAGTGAAAAACTGTTTTTT. This encodes CSVIRQGSEKLFF. The J gene is TRBJ1-4, the V gene TRBV29-1; 7 bases are shared with TRBD1. The CDR3 is 13 residues long. From germline, CDR1 is SQVTM and CDR2 ANQGSEA. The trim removed 6 bases at V and 7 bases at J, leaving 8 bases unmatched.

This clonotype was counted ten times or more. The chain couples TRBV4-1 to TRBJ1-2; 8 bases are a match to TRBD1. Germline loops: CDR1 MGHRA, CDR2 YSYEKL. With 2 bases clipped from V and 10 bases from J, the junction kept 9 bases outside the gene matches. The CDR3 has 14 residues. This CDR3 is CASSQSDRGFDYTF. For the CDR3, the DNA is TGCGCCAGCAGCCAATCCGACAGGGGATTTGACTACACCTTC.